This T cell receptor beta chain was identified during a study of CD8 T cells in ankylosing spondylitis. With respect to this clonotype: Antigen: not known.

5'-RACE, quantitative and with molecular barcodes, yielded the TCR beta libraries. MiXCR, run by TCRdb on the 5' RACE reads, gives a single entry per CDR3 protein. In the table there are 750,000 to 850,000 distinct CDR3 sequences, about an eighth of which are singletons. The study, taken as a whole, reports: Some of these motif variants have turned up before, in reports on reactive arthritis synovial fluid and blood. Clones linked to the disease showed a CD8+ phenotype. They occurred at relatively low frequencies in peripheral blood. Ankylosing spondylitis blood appeared to be characterized by a TCR beta motif of under ten highly homologous variants.

CDR1 is KGHSH and CDR2 is LQKENI in the germline V gene. Between the trimmed V and J ends, which lost 2 bases and 5 bases, there was a span of 13 bases. The CDR3 runs to 15 residues. This clonotype originated in a male donor with ankylosing spondylitis. Sequenced: blood, either unsorted or a sorted T cell fraction (not recorded which). J is TRBJ2-4 and V is TRBV18; D possibly uses TRBD1 or TRBD2 (6 bases each). The CDR3 loop is CASSPFGGGENIQYF. CDR3 DNA sequence: TGTGCCAGCTCACCATTCGGAGGGGGTGAAAACATTCAGTACTTC.